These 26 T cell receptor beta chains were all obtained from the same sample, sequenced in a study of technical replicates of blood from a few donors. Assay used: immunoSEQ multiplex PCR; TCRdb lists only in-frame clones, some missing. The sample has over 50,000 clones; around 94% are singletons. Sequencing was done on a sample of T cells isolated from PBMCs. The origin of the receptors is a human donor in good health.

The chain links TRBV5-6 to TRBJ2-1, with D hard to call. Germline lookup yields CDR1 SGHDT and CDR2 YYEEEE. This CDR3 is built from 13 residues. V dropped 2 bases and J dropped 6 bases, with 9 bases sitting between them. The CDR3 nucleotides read TGTGCCAGCAGCTTTCACGCGGCCAATGAGCAGTTCTTC. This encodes CASSFHAANEQFF.

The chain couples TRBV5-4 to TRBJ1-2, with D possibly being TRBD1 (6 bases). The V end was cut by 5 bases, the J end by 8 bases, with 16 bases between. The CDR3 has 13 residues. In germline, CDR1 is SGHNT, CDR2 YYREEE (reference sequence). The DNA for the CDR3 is TGTGCCAGCAGACAACAGGGTTCGGGAGGCTACACCTTC. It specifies CASRQQGSGGYTF.

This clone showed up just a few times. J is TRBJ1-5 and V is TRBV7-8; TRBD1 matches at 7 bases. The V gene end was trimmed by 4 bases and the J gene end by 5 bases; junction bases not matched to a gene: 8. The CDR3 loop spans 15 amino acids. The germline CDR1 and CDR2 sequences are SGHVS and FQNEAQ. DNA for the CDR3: TGTGCCAGCAGCTCCTACAGGGGATGGGATCAGCCCCAGCATTTT. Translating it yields CASSSYRGWDQPQHF.

CDR3 amino acids: CASSLDGTRNYEQYF. The CDR3, as DNA: TGCGCCAGCAGCTTGGACGGGACACGAAATTACGAGCAGTACTTC. The chain has TRBV5-1 and TRBJ2-7, with TRBD1 as a possible D gene (6 bases). The V gene's germline CDR1 is SGHRS and CDR2 YFSETQ. V was trimmed by 0 bases and J by 4 bases, leaving 14 bases between them. CDR3 length equals 15 residues.

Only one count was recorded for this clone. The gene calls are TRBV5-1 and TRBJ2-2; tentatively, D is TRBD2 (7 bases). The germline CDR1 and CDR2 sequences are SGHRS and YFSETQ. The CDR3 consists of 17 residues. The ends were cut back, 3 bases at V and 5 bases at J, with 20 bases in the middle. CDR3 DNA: TGCGCCAGCAGCTCACCTTACAGGGAGGGGGGAACCGGGGAGCTGTTTTTT. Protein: CASSSPYREGGTGELFF. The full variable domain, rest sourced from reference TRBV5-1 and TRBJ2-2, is KAGVTQTPRYLIKTRGQQVTLSCSPISGHRSVSWYQQTPGQGLQFLFEYFSETQRNKGNFPGRFSGRQFSNSRSEMNVSTLELGDSALYLCASSSPYREGGTGELFFGEGSRLTVL.

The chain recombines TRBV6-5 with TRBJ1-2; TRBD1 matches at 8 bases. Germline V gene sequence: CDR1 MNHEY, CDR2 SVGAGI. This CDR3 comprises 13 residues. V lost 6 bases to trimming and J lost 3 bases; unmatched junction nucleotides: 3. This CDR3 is CASRPQGDYGYTF. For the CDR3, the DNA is TGTGCCAGCAGGCCACAGGGGGACTATGGCTACACCTTC.

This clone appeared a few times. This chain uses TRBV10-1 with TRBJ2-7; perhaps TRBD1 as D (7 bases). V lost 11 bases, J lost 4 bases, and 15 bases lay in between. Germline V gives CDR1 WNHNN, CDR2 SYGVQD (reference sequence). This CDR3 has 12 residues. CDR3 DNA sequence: TGCGCCGTCGGGTCAGGGGGGTACGAGCAGTACTTC. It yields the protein CAVGSGGYEQYF.

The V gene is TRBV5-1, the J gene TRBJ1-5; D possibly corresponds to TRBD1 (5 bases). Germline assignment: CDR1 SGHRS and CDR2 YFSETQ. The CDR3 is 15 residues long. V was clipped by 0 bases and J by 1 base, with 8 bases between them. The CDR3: CASSLAGYSNQPQHF. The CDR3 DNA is TGCGCCAGCAGCTTGGCAGGGTACAGCAATCAGCCCCAGCATTTT.

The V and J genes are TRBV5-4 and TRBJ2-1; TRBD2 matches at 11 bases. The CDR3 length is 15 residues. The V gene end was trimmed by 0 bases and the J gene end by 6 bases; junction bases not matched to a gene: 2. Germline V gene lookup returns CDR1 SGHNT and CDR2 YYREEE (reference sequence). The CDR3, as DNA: TGTGCCAGCAGCTTGGGGCTAGCGGGGGGCAATGAGCAGTTCTTC. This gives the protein CASSLGLAGGNEQFF.

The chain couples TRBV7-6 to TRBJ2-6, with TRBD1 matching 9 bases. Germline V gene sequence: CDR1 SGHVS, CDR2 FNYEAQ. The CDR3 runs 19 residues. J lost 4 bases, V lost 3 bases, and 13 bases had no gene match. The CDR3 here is CASSFDPSGTGSGANVLTF. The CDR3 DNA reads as TGTGCCAGCAGCTTTGACCCCTCCGGGACAGGGTCAGGGGCCAACGTCCTGACTTTC.

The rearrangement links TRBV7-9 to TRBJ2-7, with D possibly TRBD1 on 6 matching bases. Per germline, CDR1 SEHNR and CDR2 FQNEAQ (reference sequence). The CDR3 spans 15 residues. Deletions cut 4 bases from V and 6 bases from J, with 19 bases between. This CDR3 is CASSSASGALGEQYF. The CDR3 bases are TGTGCCAGCAGCTCCGCTTCAGGGGCCCTGGGCGAGCAGTACTTC.

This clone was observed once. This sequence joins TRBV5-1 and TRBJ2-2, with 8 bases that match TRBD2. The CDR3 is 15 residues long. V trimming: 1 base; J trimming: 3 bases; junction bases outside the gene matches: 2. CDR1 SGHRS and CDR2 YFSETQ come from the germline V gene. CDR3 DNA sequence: TGCGCCAGCAGCTTGAAACTAGCGGACACCGGGGAGCTGTTTTTT. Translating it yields CASSLKLADTGELFF.

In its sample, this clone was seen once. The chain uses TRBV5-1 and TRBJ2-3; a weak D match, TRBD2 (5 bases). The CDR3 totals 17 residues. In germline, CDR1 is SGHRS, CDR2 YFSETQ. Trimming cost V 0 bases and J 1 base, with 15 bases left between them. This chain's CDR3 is CASSLEGQGRGTDTQYF. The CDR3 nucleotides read TGCGCCAGCAGCTTGGAAGGTCAAGGGCGGGGCACAGATACGCAGTATTTT.

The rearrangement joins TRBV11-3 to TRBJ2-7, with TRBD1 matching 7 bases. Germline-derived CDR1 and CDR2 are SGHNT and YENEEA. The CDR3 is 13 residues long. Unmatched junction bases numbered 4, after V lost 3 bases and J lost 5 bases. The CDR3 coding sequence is TGTGCCAGCAGCTTTGAGGGGGCGGACGAGCAGTACTTC. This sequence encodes CASSFEGADEQYF.

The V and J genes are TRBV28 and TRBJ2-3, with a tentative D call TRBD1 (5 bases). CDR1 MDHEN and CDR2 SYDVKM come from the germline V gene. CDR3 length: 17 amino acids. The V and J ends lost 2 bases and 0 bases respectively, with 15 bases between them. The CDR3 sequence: CASSLAWGGSSTDTQYF. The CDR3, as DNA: TGTGCCAGCAGTTTAGCATGGGGCGGCAGTAGCACAGATACGCAGTATTTT. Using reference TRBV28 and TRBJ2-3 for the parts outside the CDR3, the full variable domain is DVKVTQSSRYLVKRTGEKVFLECVQDMDHENMFWYRQDPGLGLRLIYFSYDVKMKEKGDIPEGYSVSREKKERFSLILESASTNQTSMYLCASSLAWGGSSTDTQYFGPGTRLTVL.

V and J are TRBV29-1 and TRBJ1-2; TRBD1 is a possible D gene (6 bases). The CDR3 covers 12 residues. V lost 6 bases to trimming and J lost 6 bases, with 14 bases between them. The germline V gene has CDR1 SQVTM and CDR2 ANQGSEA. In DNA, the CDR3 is TGCAGCGTGAGAGGGGGTCGGGATGGCTACACCTTC. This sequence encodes CSVRGGRDGYTF.

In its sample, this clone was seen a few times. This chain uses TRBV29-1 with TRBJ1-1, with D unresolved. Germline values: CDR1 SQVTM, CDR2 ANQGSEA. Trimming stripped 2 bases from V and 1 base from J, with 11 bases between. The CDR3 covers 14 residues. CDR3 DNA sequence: TGCAGCGTTGAAAATGCGGCACGGAACACTGAAGCTTTCTTT. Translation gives CSVENAARNTEAFF. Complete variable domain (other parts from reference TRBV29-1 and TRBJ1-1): SAVISQKPSRDICQRGTSLTIQCQVDSQVTMMFWYRQQPGQSLTLIATANQGSEATYESGFVIDKFPISRPNLTFSTLTVSNMSPEDSSIYLCSVENAARNTEAFFGQGTRLTVV.

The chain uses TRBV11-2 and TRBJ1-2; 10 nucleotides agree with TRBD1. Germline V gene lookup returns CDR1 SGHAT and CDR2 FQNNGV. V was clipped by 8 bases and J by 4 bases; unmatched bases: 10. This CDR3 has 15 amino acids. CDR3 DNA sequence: TGTGCCAGCCGGGGACAGGGGCCCAGGCCCTATGGCTACACCTTC. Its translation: CASRGQGPRPYGYTF.

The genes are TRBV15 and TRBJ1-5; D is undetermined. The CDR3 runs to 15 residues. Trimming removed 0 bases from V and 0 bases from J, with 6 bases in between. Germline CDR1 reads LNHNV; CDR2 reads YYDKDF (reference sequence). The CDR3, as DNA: TGTGCCACCAGCAGAGAACACAGTAGCAATCAGCCCCAGCATTTT. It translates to CATSREHSSNQPQHF.

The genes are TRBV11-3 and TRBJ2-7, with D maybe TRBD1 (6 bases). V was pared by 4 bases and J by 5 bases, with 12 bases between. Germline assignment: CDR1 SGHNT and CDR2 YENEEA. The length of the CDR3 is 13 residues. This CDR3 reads CASSSVAGDEQYF. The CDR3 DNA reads TGTGCCAGCAGCTCCGTCGCAGGGGACGAGCAGTACTTC.

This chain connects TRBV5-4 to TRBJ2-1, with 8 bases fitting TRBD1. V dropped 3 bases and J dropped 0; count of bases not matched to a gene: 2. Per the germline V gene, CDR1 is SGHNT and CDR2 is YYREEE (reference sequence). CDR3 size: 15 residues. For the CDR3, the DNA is TGTGCCAGCAGCTGGACAGGGAGCTCCTACAATGAGCAGTTCTTC. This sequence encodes CASSWTGSSYNEQFF.

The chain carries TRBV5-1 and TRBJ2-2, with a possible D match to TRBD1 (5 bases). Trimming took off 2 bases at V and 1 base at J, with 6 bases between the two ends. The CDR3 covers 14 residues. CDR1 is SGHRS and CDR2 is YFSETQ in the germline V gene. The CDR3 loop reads CASSFGQNTGELFF. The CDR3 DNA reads TGCGCCAGCAGCTTCGGACAGAACACCGGGGAGCTGTTTTTT.

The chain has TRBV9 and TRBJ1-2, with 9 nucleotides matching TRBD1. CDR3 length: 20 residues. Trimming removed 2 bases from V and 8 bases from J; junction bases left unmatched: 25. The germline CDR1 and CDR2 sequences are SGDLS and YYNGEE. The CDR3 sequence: CASSVYFEPGQGKGSSGYTF. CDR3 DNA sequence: TGTGCCAGCAGCGTCTATTTTGAACCGGGACAGGGAAAAGGCTCGTCCGGCTACACCTTC. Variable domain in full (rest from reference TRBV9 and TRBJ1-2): DSGVTQTPKHLITATGQRVTLRCSPRSGDLSVYWYQQSLDQGLQFLIQYYNGEERAKGNILERFSAQQFPDLHSELNLSSLELGDSALYFCASSVYFEPGQGKGSSGYTFGSGTRLTVV.

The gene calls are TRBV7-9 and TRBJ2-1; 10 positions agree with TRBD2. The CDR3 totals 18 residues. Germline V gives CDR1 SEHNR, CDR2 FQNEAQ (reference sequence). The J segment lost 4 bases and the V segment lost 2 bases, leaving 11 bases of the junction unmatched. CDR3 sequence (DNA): TGTGCCAGCAGCTTAAGTAGTCTAGCGGGAGTCTTTTACAATGAGCAGTTCTTC. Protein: CASSLSSLAGVFYNEQFF.

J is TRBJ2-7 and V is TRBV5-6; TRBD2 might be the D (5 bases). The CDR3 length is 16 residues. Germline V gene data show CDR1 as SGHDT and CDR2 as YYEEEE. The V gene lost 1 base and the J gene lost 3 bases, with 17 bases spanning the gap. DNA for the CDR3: TGTGCCAGCAGCTTGCCGGGGAAGGGCCCCCTCTACGAGCAGTACTTC. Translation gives CASSLPGKGPLYEQYF.

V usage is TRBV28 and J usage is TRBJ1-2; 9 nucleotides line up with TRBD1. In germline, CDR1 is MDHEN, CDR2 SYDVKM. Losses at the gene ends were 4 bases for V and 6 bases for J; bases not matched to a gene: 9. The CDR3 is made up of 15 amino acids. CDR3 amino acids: CASSSGDRANNGYTF. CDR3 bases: TGTGCCAGCAGTTCGGGGGACAGGGCAAATAATGGCTACACCTTC.